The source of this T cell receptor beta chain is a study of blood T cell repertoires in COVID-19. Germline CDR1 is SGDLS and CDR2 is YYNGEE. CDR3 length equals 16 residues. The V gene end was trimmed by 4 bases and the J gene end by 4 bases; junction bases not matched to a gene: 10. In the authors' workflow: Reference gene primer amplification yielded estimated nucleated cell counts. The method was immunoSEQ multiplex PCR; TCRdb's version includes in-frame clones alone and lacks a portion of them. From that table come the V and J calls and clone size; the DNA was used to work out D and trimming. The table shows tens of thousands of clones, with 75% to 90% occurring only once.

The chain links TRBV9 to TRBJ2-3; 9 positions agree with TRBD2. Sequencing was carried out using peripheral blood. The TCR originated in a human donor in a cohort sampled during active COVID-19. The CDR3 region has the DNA TGTGCCAGCAGCATCTCCCTCGAGCGGGGGGCAGATACGCAGTATTTT. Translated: CASSISLERGADTQYF.